These 28 T cell receptor beta chains came from one sample sequenced in a study of prognosis after radiotherapy for stage I lung cancer (dated by TCRdb to the early 2020s). Sequencing was performed on an Illumina HiSeq 3000. Two rounds of multiplex PCR on genomic DNA were used to amplify the TCR beta CDR3 region. The first PCR round used primers specific to each TRBV and TRBJ gene, and the primer sequences were filed in Chinese patent CN105087789A. The raw public data were reprocessed by TCRdb itself: fastp quality trimming at Q25, MiXCR clonotype calling, in-frame beta chains only. Rows are unified per CDR3 protein, each entry keeping the most common DNA and genes. The sample table shows tens of thousands of distinct CDR3 sequences, and about 45% are seen once. 14% to 15% of the sample is taken by the ten largest. Specimen: PBMCs, collected before or after stereotactic body radiation therapy (not recorded which). The receptors originated from a donor aged 50 or older with non-small cell lung cancer.

This clonotype was counted at least ten times. This sequence joins TRBV5-5 and TRBJ2-3; 8 bases are a match to TRBD2. After removal of 2 bases from V and 2 bases from J, the junction contained 4 bases not matched to a gene. CDR1 is SGHKS, CDR2 YYEKEE, per germline (reference sequence). This CDR3 has 15 residues. The CDR3 nucleotides are TGTGCCAGCAGCTTCGGCGGGAGGCTCACAGATACGCAGTATTTT. Translated: CASSFGGRLTDTQYF.

The sample holds a few counts of this clonotype. The CDR3 here is CASSGRGCGGEKLFF. DNA for the CDR3: TGTGCCAGCAGCGGGCGTGGGTGTGGTGGGGAAAAACTGTTTTTT. The chain carries TRBV7-2 and TRBJ1-4, with no clear D. CDR3 length: 15 residues. V lost 5 bases, J lost 8 bases, and 18 bases lay in between. The germline gives CDR1 SGHTA, CDR2 FQGNSA.

Points on this clonotype: A far larger clone is a single base away, which makes a read error likely. The chain couples TRBV19 to TRBJ2-5, with D possibly TRBD1 on 6 matching bases. The J call may not be correct, given that the DNA end is closer to TRBJ2-1. Germline V gene lookup returns CDR1 LNHDA and CDR2 SQIVND (reference sequence). This CDR3 spans 15 amino acids. The CDR3 region is CASSIDRGERNEQFF. DNA for the CDR3: TGTGCCAGTAGTATAGACAGGGGCGAGAGAAATGAGCAGTTCTTC.

This clonotype was found many times. This chain joins TRBV29-1 and TRBJ1-2; D ambiguous. CDR3 length equals 14 residues. Germline loops: CDR1 SQVTM, CDR2 ANQGSEA. Trimming pared 0 bases from V and 7 bases from J, leaving 15 bases between. The CDR3 DNA reads as TGCAGCGTTGAAGAGGAGGAGGGTTGGGGTGGCTACACCTTC. Translation gives CSVEEEEGWGGYTF.

Of note for this clonotype: One end of the junction is discordant with germline, which a read error may explain. This chain links TRBV12-3 or TRBV12-4 with TRBJ2-2; D could derive from TRBD1 or TRBD2 (5 bases each). CDR3 length equals 17 residues. The CDR3 region is CASSQAPTEHNTGELFF. The CDR3 DNA reads TGTGCCAGCAGTCAAGCCCCGACAGAGCATAACACCGGGGAGTTGTTTTTT.

This clonotype ranks as medium-sized. The V and J genes are TRBV19 and TRBJ2-2; D ambiguous. Trimming removed 5 bases from V and 3 bases from J, with 10 bases in between. Germline V gene data show CDR1 as LNHDA and CDR2 as SQIVND (reference sequence). This CDR3 is built from 14 residues. The CDR3 DNA reads as TGTGCCAGTAGTGCCCGTAGGGACACCGGGGAGCTGTTTTTT. Residues: CASSARRDTGELFF.

The count of this clonotype is one. This chain uses TRBV7-2 with TRBJ2-3; 7 nucleotides align to TRBD1. Germline V CDR1 and CDR2: SGHTA, FQGNSA. V dropped 1 base and J dropped 0; count of bases not matched to a gene: 4. The CDR3 runs to 16 residues. The CDR3 loop is CASSLEGQSSTDTQYF. The CDR3, as DNA: TGTGCCAGCAGCTTAGAGGGACAGTCTAGCACAGATACGCAGTATTTT.

The chain couples TRBV27 to TRBJ1-5; D gene uncertain. Trimming removed 2 bases from V and 1 base from J, with 9 bases in between. The CDR3 has 15 amino acids. Germline values: CDR1 MNHEY, CDR2 SMNVEV (reference sequence). The CDR3 region has the DNA TGTGCCAGCAGTTTACGGGCATCGAGCAATCAGCCCCAGCATTTT. It is translated as CASSLRASSNQPQHF.

Comments on this clonotype: The likely explanation is a read error, given a far larger clone one base away. The CDR3 loop is CASIVRGGVSYNEQFF. CDR3 DNA sequence: TGTGCCAGCATAGTTAGGGGAGGTGTCTCCTACAATGAGCAGTTCTTC. The chain joins TRBV6-9 to TRBJ2-1; perhaps TRBD2 as D (6 bases). CDR3 length equals 16 residues. Looked up from germline, CDR1 is MNHGY and CDR2 is SVAAGI. V lost 7 bases to trimming and J lost 0 bases, with 16 bases between them.

This clonotype was picked up many times. The chain combines TRBV11-3 with TRBJ2-2; D is unclear. Trimming cost V 5 bases and J 1 base, with 8 bases left between them. This CDR3 is built from 14 residues. CDR1 and CDR2 (germline): SGHNT, YENEEA. The CDR3 protein is CASSPRLNTGELFF. As DNA, the CDR3 is TGTGCCAGCAGCCCCCGTTTGAACACCGGGGAGCTGTTTTTT.

The table lists this clonotype with many counts. The chain combines TRBV13 with TRBJ1-4; 10 bases agree with TRBD1. CDR1 and CDR2 (germline): PRHDT, FYEKMQ (reference sequence). CDR3 length: 15 residues. V lost 4 bases, J lost 8 bases, and 7 bases stayed unmatched. The CDR3 reads CASSSRTGGGEKLFF. The CDR3 bases are TGTGCCAGCAGCTCCCGGACAGGGGGGGGGGAAAAACTGTTTTTT.

In this sample, this clonotype turned up many times. The rearrangement links TRBV14 to TRBJ1-2, with D hard to call. Trimming removed 1 base from V and 9 bases from J, with 9 bases in between. This CDR3 has 12 amino acids. CDR1 and CDR2 (germline): SGHDN, FVKESK. CDR3 amino acids: CASSQGPGSYTF. As DNA, the CDR3 is TGTGCCAGCAGCCAAGGGCCGGGAAGCTACACCTTC.

The rearrangement links TRBV3-1 to TRBJ2-2; 7 bases align to TRBD2. The CDR3 runs to 14 residues. J lost 4 bases, V lost 3 bases, and 2 bases had no gene match. Per the germline V gene, CDR1 is LGHDT and CDR2 is YNNKEL (reference sequence). This CDR3 is CASSHGGGTGELFF. The CDR3, as DNA: TGTGCCAGCAGCCATGGGGGGGGCACCGGGGAGCTGTTTTTT.

This clonotype was observed at least ten times. This chain uses TRBV7-8 with TRBJ1-1; 8 nucleotides agree with TRBD1. With V trimmed by 5 bases and J by 13 bases, 9 bases remained unmatched. CDR3 length: 12 amino acids. Germline V gene sequence: CDR1 SGHVS, CDR2 FQNEAQ. The CDR3 reads CASSDRGKVVFF. CDR3 coding DNA: TGTGCCAGCAGCGACAGGGGTAAGGTGGTTTTCTTT.

This clonotype was observed at least ten times. The chain employs TRBV13 and TRBJ2-3; D may be TRBD2 (5 bases). The CDR3 loop spans 14 amino acids. Trimming stripped 5 bases from V and 2 bases from J, with 11 bases between. Germline V gene data show CDR1 as PRHDT and CDR2 as FYEKMQ (reference sequence). In DNA, the CDR3 is TGTGCCAGCAGCCCAGCGGATATCACAGATACGCAGTATTTT. This sequence encodes CASSPADITDTQYF. The entire variable domain, with the rest obtained from reference TRBV13 and TRBJ2-3, is as follows: AAGVIQSPRHLIKEKRETATLKCYPIPRHDTVYWYQQGPGQDPQFLISFYEKMQSDKGSIPDRFSAQQFSDYHSELNMSSLELGDSALYFCASSPADITDTQYFGPGTRLTVL.

The V gene is TRBV7-2, the J gene TRBJ1-1, with D hard to call. V shed 1 base and J shed 3 bases, with 12 bases lying between them. Germline CDR1 and CDR2: SGHTA and FQGNSA. CDR3 length: 15 residues. CDR3: CASSLGQAYYTEAFF. CDR3 bases: TGTGCCAGCAGCTTAGGCCAGGCGTATTACACTGAAGCTTTCTTT.

Details on this clonotype: This may stem from a read error, because a much larger clone lies one nucleotide away. CDR3 in DNA: TGTGCCAGCAGTTGCGGGAGCGCCGGCACAGATACGCAGTATTTT. Translated, it gives CASSCGSAGTDTQYF. This rearrangement joins TRBV6-5 to TRBJ2-3; 7 bases agree with TRBD2. This CDR3 is 15 amino acids long. Germline values: CDR1 MNHEY, CDR2 SVGAGI. V was pared by 4 bases and J by 1 base, with 5 bases of the junction left unmatched.

There are many counts of this clonotype. The V and J genes are TRBV6-1 and TRBJ2-7, with D perhaps matching TRBD1 (6 bases). Germline V lookup: CDR1 MNHNS, CDR2 SASEGT. The CDR3 runs 20 residues. V was pared by 6 bases and J by 0 bases, with 30 bases between. The CDR3 nucleotides are TGTGCCAGCAGCCCACTCGGTAGTCTGCGAAGGGGGATTAGCTCCTACGAGCAGTACTTC. It translates to CASSPLGSLRRGISSYEQYF.

The rearrangement links TRBV6-2 or TRBV6-3 to TRBJ2-2; TRBD2 matches 12 bases. The CDR3 consists of 18 residues. In germline, CDR1 is MNHEY, CDR2 SVGEGT. Trimming cost V 6 bases and J 2 bases; bases outside gene matches: 10. CDR3 in DNA: TGTGCCAGCAGGTCCAGACTAGCGGGAGCAAAAAACACCGGGGAGCTGTTTTTT. It encodes CASRSRLAGAKNTGELFF.

This clonotype showed up many times. The chain joins TRBV7-3 to TRBJ2-1, with D hard to call. The length of the CDR3 is 13 residues. Between the trimmed V and J ends, which lost 1 base and 8 bases, there was a span of 9 bases. CDR1 and CDR2 from the germline V gene are SGHTA and FQGTGA. The CDR3 DNA follows: TGTGCCAGCAGCTTAAGGTGGGCGGATGAGCAGTTCTTC. Protein product: CASSLRWADEQFF.

Note on this clonotype: The likely explanation is a read error, given a far larger clone one base away. This chain links TRBV6-8 with TRBJ2-7; D gene ambiguous. Germline CDR1 and CDR2: MNHGY and SAAAGT. This CDR3 is built from 14 residues. V was cut by 2 bases and J by 5 bases, with 13 bases left in between. The chain's CDR3 is CASSYPIVLHEQYF. In DNA form, the CDR3 reads TGTGCCAGCAGTTACCCGATCGTTCTTCACGAGCAGTACTTC.

Sample share makes this clonotype medium-sized. This chain connects TRBV5-5 to TRBJ2-2; 8 bases map to TRBD2. V lost 3 bases, J lost 5 bases, and 12 bases stayed unmatched. Germline V CDR1 and CDR2: SGHKS, YYEKEE (reference sequence). The CDR3 has 17 residues. Here the CDR3 DNA reads TGTGCCAGCAGCTCTACCTTACGAGGCGGGGGGACCGGGGAGCTGTTTTTT. Its protein product is CASSSTLRGGGTGELFF.

This clonotype came up a few times. The rearrangement links TRBV6-1 to TRBJ2-1; 8 nucleotides align to TRBD2. J gave up 3 bases and V 4 bases, and 8 bases lay outside the gene matches. CDR3 length: 16 residues. CDR1 and CDR2 (germline): MNHNS, SASEGT. The CDR3 sequence: CASSGKPGGGYNEQFF. For the CDR3, the DNA is TGTGCCAGCAGTGGTAAACCGGGGGGGGGCTACAATGAGCAGTTCTTC.

With regard to this clonotype: One end of the junction varies from germline; a read error may be responsible. The rearrangement links TRBV6-1 to TRBJ1-5; D possibly corresponds to TRBD1 (5 bases). In germline, CDR1 is MNHNS, CDR2 SASEGT. The CDR3 extends over 14 amino acids. Written as DNA, the CDR3 is TGTGCCAGCAGCCATCAGGGTGGCGATCATCCCCAGCATTTT. Its protein is CASSHQGGDHPQHF.

This clonotype was counted many times. This chain joins TRBV12-5 and TRBJ2-5; D ambiguous. Germline V gene sequence: CDR1 LGHNT, CDR2 FRNRAP. The CDR3 consists of 13 residues. V was clipped by 7 bases and J by 0 bases, with 9 bases between them. CDR3 sequence reads: CASARPNQETQYF. CDR3 DNA: TGTGCTAGTGCTAGACCCAACCAAGAGACCCAGTACTTC.

This clonotype occurred many times. The rearrangement uses TRBV12-3 or TRBV12-4 and TRBJ1-4; TRBD1 matches 8 bases. The V segment lost 3 bases and the J segment 5 bases; nucleotides outside the gene matches: 2. The CDR3 runs to 14 residues. Here the CDR3 DNA reads TGTGCCAGCAGTTTTCGGGACAGGAATGAAAAACTGTTTTTT. Translating gives CASSFRDRNEKLFF.

There are many counts of this clonotype. This rearrangement joins TRBV27 to TRBJ1-3, with D unclear. The CDR3 has 14 residues. Trimming took 6 bases from V and 0 from J, leaving 9 bases between them. Germline V gives CDR1 MNHEY, CDR2 SMNVEV (reference sequence). The CDR3, as DNA: TGTGCCAGCAGGGAGGGCCTCTCTGGAAACACCATATATTTT. As protein: CASREGLSGNTIYF.

This clonotype was observed many times. The CDR3 DNA sequence: TGTGCCAGCAGTCAAAGCGGGAGTAGCTACAATGAGCAGTTCTTC. It is translated as CASSQSGSSYNEQFF. The chain carries TRBV7-6 and TRBJ2-1; TRBD2 matches at 8 bases. The CDR3 sequence is 15 residues long. Germline CDR1 reads SGHVS; CDR2 reads FNYEAQ. V was clipped by 6 bases and J by 3 bases; unmatched bases: 7.